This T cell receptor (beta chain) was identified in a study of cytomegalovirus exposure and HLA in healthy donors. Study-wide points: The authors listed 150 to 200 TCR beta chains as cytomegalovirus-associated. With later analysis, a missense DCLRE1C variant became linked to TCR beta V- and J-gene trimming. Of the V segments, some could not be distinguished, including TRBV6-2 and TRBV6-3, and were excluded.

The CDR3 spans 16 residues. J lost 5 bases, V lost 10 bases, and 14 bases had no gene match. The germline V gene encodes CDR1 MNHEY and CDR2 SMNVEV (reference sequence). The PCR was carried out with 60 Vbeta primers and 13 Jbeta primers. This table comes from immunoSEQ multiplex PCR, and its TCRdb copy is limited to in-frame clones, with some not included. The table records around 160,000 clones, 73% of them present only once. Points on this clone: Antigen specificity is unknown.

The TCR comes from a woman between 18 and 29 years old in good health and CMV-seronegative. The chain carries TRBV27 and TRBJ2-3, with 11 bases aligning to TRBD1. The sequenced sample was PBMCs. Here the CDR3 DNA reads TGTGCCACCGCTACCCATCGGACAGGGGGCATAGATACGCAGTATTTT. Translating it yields CATATHRTGGIDTQYF.